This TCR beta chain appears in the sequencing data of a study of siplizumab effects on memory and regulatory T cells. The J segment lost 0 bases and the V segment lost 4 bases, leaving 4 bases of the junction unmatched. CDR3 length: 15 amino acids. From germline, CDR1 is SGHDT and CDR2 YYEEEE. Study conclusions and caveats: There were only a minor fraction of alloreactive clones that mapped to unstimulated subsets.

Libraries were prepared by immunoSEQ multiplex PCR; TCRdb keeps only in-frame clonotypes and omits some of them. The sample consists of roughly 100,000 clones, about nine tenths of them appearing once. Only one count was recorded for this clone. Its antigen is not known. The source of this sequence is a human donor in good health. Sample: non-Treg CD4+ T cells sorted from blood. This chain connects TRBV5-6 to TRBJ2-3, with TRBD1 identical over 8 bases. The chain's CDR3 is CASSRQGISTDTQYF. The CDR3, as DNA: TGTGCCAGCAGCCGACAGGGGATCAGCACAGATACGCAGTATTTT.